Presented here are 3 T cell receptor beta chains from one specimen sequenced in a study of T-cell memory formation after mild COVID-19. Each CDR3 protein is one row after TCRdb ran MiXCR on the 5' RACE reads. The sample includes tens of thousands of distinct CDR3 sequences, around 13% of them seen just once. Sequencing was done on a sample of PBMCs or a T cell subset sorted from them (not recorded which). These receptors were collected from an adult woman who had mild COVID-19 (a few samples of this study predate the infection). Cell type and time point are not known.

This clonotype showed up many times. J is TRBJ2-1 and V is TRBV20-1; maybe TRBD2 (6 bases). The V end lost 6 bases, the J end lost 0 bases, and 18 bases lay between the germline ends. Germline assignment: CDR1 DFQATT and CDR2 SNEGSKA (reference sequence). This CDR3 has 16 amino acids. CDR3 in amino acids: CSAPGGLDGSYNEQFF. The CDR3 DNA reads as TGCAGTGCCCCTGGGGGACTTGATGGCTCCTACAATGAGCAGTTCTTC.

The chain combines TRBV7-6 with TRBJ2-1; the D gene could be TRBD1 or TRBD2 (6 bases each). The CDR3 is 16 amino acids. The germline V gene has CDR1 SGHVS and CDR2 FNYEAQ. The ends were cut back, 1 base at V and 1 base at J, with 11 bases in the middle. CDR3 nucleotide sequence: TGTGCCAGCAGCTTAGGCCGGGGGCAGTCCTACAATGAGCAGTTCTTC. Its translation is CASSLGRGQSYNEQFF.

Points on this clonotype: Given the absence of the conserved phenylalanine or tryptophan at the CDR3 end, a read error is likely. This chain links TRBV29-1 with TRBJ2-1, with a tentative D call TRBD2 (6 bases). This CDR3 has 14 residues. Trimming removed 1 base from V and 5 bases from J, with 12 bases in between. Germline CDR1 and CDR2: SQVTM and ANQGSEA. CDR3 DNA sequence: TGCAGCGTTGAAGGGGGGGATGAGGACAATGAGCAGTTCCTC. Translated, it gives CSVEGGDEDNEQFL.